This TCR beta chain was sequenced in a study of blood T cell repertoires in COVID-19. Produced via immunoSEQ multiplex PCR; TCRdb's table is partial and in-frame only. The table includes around 290,000 clones, 75% to 90% detected once. The CDR3 consists of 15 residues. CDR1 and CDR2 (germline): SGHRS, YFSETQ. V lost 0 bases to trimming and J lost 4 bases, with 12 bases between them. The sequencing input was peripheral blood. This clonotype originated in a man aged 40-49 years with acute or convalescent COVID-19. The chain is built from TRBV5-1 and TRBJ2-3; possible D gene TRBD2, 6 bases. CDR3 in amino acids: CASSLEGGMADTQYF. CDR3 nucleotide sequence: TGCGCCAGCAGCTTGGAGGGCGGGATGGCAGATACGCAGTATTTT.